This T cell receptor (beta chain) was observed in a study of T cell responses to AZD1222 COVID-19 vaccine. The data were produced by immunoSEQ multiplex PCR, yet TCRdb's version contains in-frame clones alone and is incomplete. The data show roughly 54,000 clones, more than 80% seen once. V was pared by 1 base and J by 5 bases, with 10 bases of the junction left unmatched. Germline assignment: CDR1 SQVTM and CDR2 ANQGSEA. The CDR3 consists of 15 residues. General study points: Repertoire sampling occurred only after the peak T cell response. Reportedly, nearly half of unique spike TCRs recognized epitopes outside B.1.351/B.1.1.7 mutations. The donor group comprised mostly white British people and more females; the analysis possibly underestimated clonal diversity. Seropositive status at baseline applied to only 5 to 7 AZD1222 recipients.

To note about this clone: The antigen remains unidentified.

The sequence was obtained from an adult who received the AZD1222 COVID-19 vaccine. Sequenced material: peripheral blood, taken 28 days after the second AZD1222 dose. This chain joins TRBV29-1 and TRBJ2-7, with 8 bases fitting TRBD1. CDR3 nucleotides: TGCAGCGTTGAAGGTAGCGAGACAGGGGCTGACGAGCAGTACTTC. It translates to CSVEGSETGADEQYF.